These T cell receptor beta chains were read from a single sample in a study of response to subunit inactivated influenza vaccine. One entry per CDR3 protein results from TCRdb running MiXCR on the RT-PCR reads. Of more than 450,000 distinct CDR3 sequences in the sample, less than 10% were seen once. Specimen: PBMCs from blood, collected about 23 months after vaccination. The receptors originated from a man between 45 and 75 years old who received an inactivated influenza vaccine. Both conserved end residues are part of each CDR3. The D gene is left open where the match is weak. A row's size may be missing; if present it is once, few, many or a size class.

d_call j_call clone_size v_call cdr3_nt cdr3_aa
NA TRBJ2-3 NA TRBV20-1 TGCAGTGCTAAGAGACAGGGCACAGATACGCAGTATTTT CSAKRQGTDTQYF
TRBD1 TRBJ2-1 NA TRBV6-1 TGTGCCAGCAGTACCCCCAGGGACAGGGTATCAAATGAGCAGTTCTTC CASSTPRDRVSNEQFF
NA TRBJ2-3 NA TRBV29-1 TGCAGCGTTGAAGATCAAGGGACACGCACAGATACGCAGTATTTT CSVEDQGTRTDTQYF
TRBD2 TRBJ2-1 few TRBV2 TGTGCCAGCAGCCCCTCTAGCGGGTGGGGGTTTAGTGAGCAGTTCTTC CASSPSSGWGFSEQFF
TRBD1 TRBJ1-1 NA TRBV29-1 TGCAGCGTTGAAAGTCAGGGGGCTACTGAAGCTTTCTTT CSVESQGATEAFF
TRBD2 TRBJ2-1 few TRBV5-6 TGTGCCAGCACTTCGAGGCTAGCGGGAAGGAATGAGCAGTTCTTC CASTSRLAGRNEQFF
NA TRBJ1-5 NA TRBV10-3 TGTGCCATCAGTCCTCAGCCAAATCAGCCCCAGCATTTT CAISPQPNQPQHF
NA TRBJ2-7 many TRBV3-1 TGTGCCAGCAGCCAGTCCCGGGGGAACGAGCAGTACTTC CASSQSRGNEQYF
TRBD1 TRBJ2-3 NA TRBV18 TGTGCCAGCTCACCGGGACAGGGGGGCGCAGATACGCAGTATTTT CASSPGQGGADTQYF
TRBD2 TRBJ2-1 NA TRBV12-3/TRBV12-4 TGTGCCAGCAGTTTTGGTAGCGGGGGATACAATGAGCAGTTCTTC CASSFGSGGYNEQFF
NA TRBJ1-5 NA TRBV4-3 TGCGCCAGCAGCCAAGATCGAGGGGGGAGCAATCAGCCCCAGCATTTT CASSQDRGGSNQPQHF
NA TRBJ1-2 NA TRBV7-2 TGTGCCAGCACCTACCTGGGCTCCCTGGGGAACTATGGCTACACCTTC CASTYLGSLGNYGYTF
NA TRBJ1-2 many TRBV24-1 TGTGCCACACGTTCCAGGGACCCTGAGGACGGCTACACCTTC CATRSRDPEDGYTF
NA TRBJ2-1 many TRBV2 TGTGCCAGCAGTAGTTACAGCTACAATGAGCAGTTCTTC CASSSYSYNEQFF
NA TRBJ2-3 few TRBV2 TGTGCCAGCAGAGACCAACACCGCGGGTTTTCCACAGATACGCAGTATTTT CASRDQHRGFSTDTQYF
TRBD2 TRBJ2-3 few TRBV4-1 TGCGCCAGCAGCCACCGACTAGCGGGGGGTAGAACAGATACGCAGTATTTT CASSHRLAGGRTDTQYF
NA TRBJ2-1 few TRBV6-2/TRBV6-3 TGTGCCAGCAGCCGAGGGGTCTACAATGAGCAGTTCTTC CASSRGVYNEQFF
NA TRBJ2-7 few TRBV12-3/TRBV12-4 TGTGCCAGCAGATCCGAGGGTGAGCGCGAGCAGTACTTC CASRSEGEREQYF
NA TRBJ2-2 few TRBV29-1 TGCAGCGTTGCACAGGGAGAAACCGGGGAGCTGTTTTTT CSVAQGETGELFF
TRBD1 TRBJ2-1 NA TRBV7-9 TGTGCCAGCAGCTCCTCTGACAGGGACCCCTACAATGAGCAGTTCTTC CASSSSDRDPYNEQFF
TRBD1 TRBJ2-7 NA TRBV6-5 TGTGCCAGCGTTAAGAGACAGGGTTCCTACGAGCAGTACTTC CASVKRQGSYEQYF
NA TRBJ1-1 NA TRBV4-1 TGCGCCAGCAGCCTACAGGTAGAAGTTAACACTGAAGCTTTCTTT CASSLQVEVNTEAFF
TRBD1 TRBJ2-7 NA TRBV6-1 TGTGCCAGCATGCGGGACAGGGGAGGTGGTGGGGTCTACGAGCAGTACTTC CASMRDRGGGGVYEQYF